This TCR beta chain was sequenced in a study of shared clonotypes between healthy human individuals. Notes on the study in general: There were few donors, and this limited the genetic and exposure-history diversity represented.

Unmatched junction bases numbered 6, after V lost 3 bases and J lost 6 bases. The CDR3 has 15 amino acids. The germline CDR1 and CDR2 sequences are SGHTA and FQGNSA. Evenly divided among several immunoSEQ plates was the genomic DNA of each subset. The protocol was immunoSEQ multiplex PCR, while the TCRdb copy is restricted to in-frame clones and leaves out a portion. The sample lists 2 million to 2.5 million clones, more than 90% occurring once. This clone was seen once. No antigen is known for it. This receptor was identified in a man aged 18 to 30 in good health. The sample taken for sequencing was naive CD4+ T cells sorted from blood. Subset specified: CD45RA+ positively selected. The chain employs TRBV7-2 and TRBJ1-5, with TRBD1 matching 9 bases. The CDR3 DNA is TGTGCCAGCAGCTTGGGACAGGGTGTTGGTCAGCCCCAGCATTTT. The encoded protein is CASSLGQGVGQPQHF.